This T cell receptor beta chain comes out of a study of shared T cell receptors in the human thymus. Only in-frame clones appear in the TCRdb table, and some are missing; sequencing was by immunoSEQ multiplex PCR. This table holds hundreds of thousands of clones, 88% found once. The germline CDR1 and CDR2 sequences are WSHSY and SAAADI. V lost 4 bases, J lost 12 bases, and 18 bases stayed unmatched. The CDR3 consists of 17 residues. The same sample was also studied in work on human thymus T cells. That paper states: It was from resections taken during corrective heart surgery that the thymus tissue came. Apparent bias marked the V and J gene usage of thymic and blood repertoires. Related research found strongly overlapping thymic repertoires in unrelated individuals.

The sequence came from a boy in the first two years of life with a congenital heart defect. Sequencing was carried out using thymocytes. The rearrangement joins TRBV10-2 to TRBJ2-4; 10 nucleotides agree with TRBD1. CDR3 in amino acids: CASSGKGQGPLCGTQYF. In nucleotides, the CDR3 is TGCGCCAGCAGTGGGAAGGGACAGGGGCCTTTGTGTGGCACTCAGTACTTC.